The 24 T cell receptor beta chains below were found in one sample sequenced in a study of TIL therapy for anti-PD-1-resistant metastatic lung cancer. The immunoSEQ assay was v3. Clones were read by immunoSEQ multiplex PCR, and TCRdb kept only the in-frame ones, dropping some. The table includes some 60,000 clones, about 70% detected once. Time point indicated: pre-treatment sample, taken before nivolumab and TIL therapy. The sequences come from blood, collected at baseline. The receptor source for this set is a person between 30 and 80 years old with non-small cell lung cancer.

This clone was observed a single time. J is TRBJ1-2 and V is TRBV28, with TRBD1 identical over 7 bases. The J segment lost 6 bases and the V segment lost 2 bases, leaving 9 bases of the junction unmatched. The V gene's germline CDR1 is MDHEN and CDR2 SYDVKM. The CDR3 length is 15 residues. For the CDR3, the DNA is TGTGCCAGCAGTTTAGGACAGGCTGGAGGGGATGGCTACACCTTC. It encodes CASSLGQAGGDGYTF.

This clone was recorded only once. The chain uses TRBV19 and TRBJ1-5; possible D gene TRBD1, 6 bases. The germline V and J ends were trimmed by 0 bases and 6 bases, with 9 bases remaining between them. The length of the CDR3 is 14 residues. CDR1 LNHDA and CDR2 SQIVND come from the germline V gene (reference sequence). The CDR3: CASSIDSRGQPQHF. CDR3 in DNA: TGTGCCAGTAGTATAGATTCCAGGGGTCAGCCCCAGCATTTT. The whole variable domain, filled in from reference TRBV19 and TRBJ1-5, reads DGGITQSPKYLFRKEGQNVTLSCEQNLNHDAMYWYRQDPGQGLRLIYYSQIVNDFQKGDIAEGYSVSREKKESFPLTVTSAQKNPTAFYLCASSIDSRGQPQHFGDGTRLSIL.

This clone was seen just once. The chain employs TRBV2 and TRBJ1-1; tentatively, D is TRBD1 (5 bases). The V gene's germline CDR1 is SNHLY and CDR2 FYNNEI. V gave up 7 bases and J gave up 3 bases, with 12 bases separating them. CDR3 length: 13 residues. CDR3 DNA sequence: TGTGCCAGCACGGGACTGTTGTACACTGAAGCTTTCTTT. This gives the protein CASTGLLYTEAFF.

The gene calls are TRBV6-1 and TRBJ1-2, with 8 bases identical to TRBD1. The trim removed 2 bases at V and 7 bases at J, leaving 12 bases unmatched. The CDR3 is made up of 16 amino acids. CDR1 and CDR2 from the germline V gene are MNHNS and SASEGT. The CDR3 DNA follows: TGTGCCAGCAGTGAACTGTGGGTGGGCACAGGGGGTGGCTACACCTTC. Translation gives CASSELWVGTGGGYTF.

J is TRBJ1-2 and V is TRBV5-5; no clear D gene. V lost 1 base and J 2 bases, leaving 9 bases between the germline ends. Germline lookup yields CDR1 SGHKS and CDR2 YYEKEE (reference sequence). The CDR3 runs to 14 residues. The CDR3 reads CASSLRAPNYGYTF. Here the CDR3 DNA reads TGTGCCAGCAGCTTGAGGGCCCCGAACTATGGCTACACCTTC.

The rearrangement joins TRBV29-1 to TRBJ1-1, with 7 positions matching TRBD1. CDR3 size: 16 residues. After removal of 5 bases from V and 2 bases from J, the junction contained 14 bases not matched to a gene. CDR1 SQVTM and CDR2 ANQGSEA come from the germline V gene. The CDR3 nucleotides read TGCAGCGTTTGTATCTCGACAGGGTTAATTAACACTGAAGCTTTCTTT. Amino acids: CSVCISTGLINTEAFF.

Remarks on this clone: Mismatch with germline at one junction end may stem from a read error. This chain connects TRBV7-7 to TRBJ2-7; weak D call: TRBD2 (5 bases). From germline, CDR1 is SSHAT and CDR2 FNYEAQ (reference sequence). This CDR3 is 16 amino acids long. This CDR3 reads CASSSFGPRVNYEQYF. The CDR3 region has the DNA TGTGCTAGCAGCTCCTTCGGGCCGAGGGTCAATTACGAGCAGTACTTC.

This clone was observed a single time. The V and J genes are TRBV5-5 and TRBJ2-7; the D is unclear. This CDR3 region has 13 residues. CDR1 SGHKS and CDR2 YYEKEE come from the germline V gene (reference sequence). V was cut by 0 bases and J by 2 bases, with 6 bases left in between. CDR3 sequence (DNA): TGTGCCAGCAGCTTGGAGGCGACCTACGAGCAGTACTTC. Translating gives CASSLEATYEQYF.

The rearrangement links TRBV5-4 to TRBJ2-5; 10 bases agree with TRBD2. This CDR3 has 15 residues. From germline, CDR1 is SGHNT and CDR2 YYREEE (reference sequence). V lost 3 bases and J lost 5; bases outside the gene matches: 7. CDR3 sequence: CASSSGLAAWETQYF. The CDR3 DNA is TGTGCCAGCAGCTCTGGACTAGCGGCCTGGGAGACCCAGTACTTC.

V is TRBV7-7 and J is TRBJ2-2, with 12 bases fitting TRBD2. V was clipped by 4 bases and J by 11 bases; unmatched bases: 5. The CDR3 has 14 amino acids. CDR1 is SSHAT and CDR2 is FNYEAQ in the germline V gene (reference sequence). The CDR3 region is CASSSRLAGDELFF. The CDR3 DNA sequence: TGTGCCAGCAGCTCGCGACTAGCGGGGGATGAGCTGTTTTTT.

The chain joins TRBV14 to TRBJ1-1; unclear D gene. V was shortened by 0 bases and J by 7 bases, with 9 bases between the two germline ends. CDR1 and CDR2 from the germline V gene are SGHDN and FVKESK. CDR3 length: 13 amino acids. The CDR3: CASSQDDRGEAFF. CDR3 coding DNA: TGTGCCAGCAGCCAAGATGACCGCGGTGAAGCTTTCTTT. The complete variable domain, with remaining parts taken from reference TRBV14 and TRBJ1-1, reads EAGVTQFPSHSVIEKGQTVTLRCDPISGHDNLYWYRRVMGKEIKFLLHFVKESKQDESGMPNNRFLAERTGGTYSTLKVQPAELEDSGVYFCASSQDDRGEAFFGQGTRLTVV.

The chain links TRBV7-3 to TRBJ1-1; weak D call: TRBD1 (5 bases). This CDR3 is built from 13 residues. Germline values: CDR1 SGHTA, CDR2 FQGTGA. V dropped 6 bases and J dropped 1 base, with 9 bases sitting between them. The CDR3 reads CASRSQGNTEAFF. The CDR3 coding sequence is TGTGCCAGCAGATCCCAGGGGAACACTGAAGCTTTCTTT.

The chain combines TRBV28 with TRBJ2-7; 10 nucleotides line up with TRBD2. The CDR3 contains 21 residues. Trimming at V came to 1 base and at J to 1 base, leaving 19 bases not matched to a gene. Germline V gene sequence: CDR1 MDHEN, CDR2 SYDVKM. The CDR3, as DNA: TGTGCCAGCAGTTTATCCCATGCATTGGGGACTAGCGCGTTTTTATCCTACGAGCAGTACTTC. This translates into CASSLSHALGTSAFLSYEQYF.

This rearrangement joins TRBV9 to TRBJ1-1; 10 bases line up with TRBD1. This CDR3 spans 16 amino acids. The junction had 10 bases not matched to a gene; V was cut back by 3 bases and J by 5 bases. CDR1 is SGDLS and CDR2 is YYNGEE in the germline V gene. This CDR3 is CASSGPRQGAGTEAFF. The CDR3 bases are TGTGCCAGCAGCGGGCCCCGACAGGGGGCCGGGACTGAAGCTTTCTTT.

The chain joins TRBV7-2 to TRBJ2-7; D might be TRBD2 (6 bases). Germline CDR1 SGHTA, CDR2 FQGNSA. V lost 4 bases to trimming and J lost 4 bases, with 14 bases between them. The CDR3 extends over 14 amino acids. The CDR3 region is CASSYYGRTYEQYF. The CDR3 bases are TGTGCCAGCAGCTACTACGGGAGAACTTACGAGCAGTACTTC. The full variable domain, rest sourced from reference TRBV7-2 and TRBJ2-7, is GAGVSQSPSNKVTEKGKDVELRCDPISGHTALYWYRQSLGQGLEFLIYFQGNSAPDKSGLPSDRFSAERTGGSVSTLTIQRTQQEDSAVYLCASSYYGRTYEQYFGPGTRLTVT.

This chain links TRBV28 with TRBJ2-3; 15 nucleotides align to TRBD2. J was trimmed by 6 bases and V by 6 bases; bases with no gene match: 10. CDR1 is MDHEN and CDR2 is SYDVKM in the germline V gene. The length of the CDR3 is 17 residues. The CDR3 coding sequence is TGTGCCAGCAGCCAACCGGGACTAGCGGGAGGATTGGATACGCAGTATTTT. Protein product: CASSQPGLAGGLDTQYF.

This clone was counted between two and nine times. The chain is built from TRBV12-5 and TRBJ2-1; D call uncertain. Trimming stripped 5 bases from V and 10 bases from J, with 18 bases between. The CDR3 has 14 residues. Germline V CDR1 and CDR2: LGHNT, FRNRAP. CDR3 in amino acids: CASGVAGLQLEQFF. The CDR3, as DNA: TGTGCTAGTGGTGTGGCTGGCCTTCAATTAGAGCAGTTCTTC.

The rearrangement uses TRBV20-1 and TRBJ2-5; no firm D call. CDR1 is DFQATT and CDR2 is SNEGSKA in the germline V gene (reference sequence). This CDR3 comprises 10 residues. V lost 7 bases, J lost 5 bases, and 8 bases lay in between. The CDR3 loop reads CSVTSETQYF. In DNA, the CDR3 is TGCAGTGTTACGTCGGAGACCCAGTACTTC.

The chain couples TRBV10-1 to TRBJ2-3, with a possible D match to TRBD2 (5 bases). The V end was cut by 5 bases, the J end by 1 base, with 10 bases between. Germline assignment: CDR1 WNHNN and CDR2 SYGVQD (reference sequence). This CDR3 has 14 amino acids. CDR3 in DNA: TGCGCCAGCAGTCCCTCGCGGGGCACAGATACGCAGTATTTT. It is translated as CASSPSRGTDTQYF.

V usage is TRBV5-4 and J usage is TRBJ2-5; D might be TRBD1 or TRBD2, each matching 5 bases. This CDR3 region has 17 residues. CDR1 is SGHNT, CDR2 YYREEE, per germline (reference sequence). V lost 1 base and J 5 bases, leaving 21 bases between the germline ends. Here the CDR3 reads CASSLSAIGGTGETQYF. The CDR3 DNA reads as TGTGCCAGCAGCTTGTCGGCCATTGGGGGAACGGGGGAGACCCAGTACTTC. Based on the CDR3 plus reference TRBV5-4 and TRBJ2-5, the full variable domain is ETGVTQSPTHLIKTRGQQVTLRCSSQSGHNTVSWYQQALGQGPQFIFQYYREEENGRGNFPPRFSGLQFPNYSSELNVNALELDDSALYLCASSLSAIGGTGETQYFGPGTRLLVL.

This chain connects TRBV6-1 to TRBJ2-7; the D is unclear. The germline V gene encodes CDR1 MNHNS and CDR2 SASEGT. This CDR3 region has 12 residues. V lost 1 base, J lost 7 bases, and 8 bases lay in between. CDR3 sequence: CASSEGLSEQYF. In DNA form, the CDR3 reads TGTGCCAGCAGTGAAGGATTGAGTGAGCAGTACTTC.

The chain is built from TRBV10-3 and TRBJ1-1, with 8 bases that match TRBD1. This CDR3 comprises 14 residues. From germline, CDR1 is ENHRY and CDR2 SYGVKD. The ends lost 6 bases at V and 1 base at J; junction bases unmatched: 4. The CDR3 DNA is TGTGCCATCAGCCAAACAGGGGGGAACACTGAAGCTTTCTTT. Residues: CAISQTGGNTEAFF.

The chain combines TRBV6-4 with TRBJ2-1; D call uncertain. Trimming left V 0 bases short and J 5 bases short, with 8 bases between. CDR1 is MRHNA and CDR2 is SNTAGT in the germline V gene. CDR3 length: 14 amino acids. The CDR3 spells CASSDSLKHNEQFF. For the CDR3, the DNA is TGTGCCAGCAGTGACTCGCTAAAACACAATGAGCAGTTCTTC.

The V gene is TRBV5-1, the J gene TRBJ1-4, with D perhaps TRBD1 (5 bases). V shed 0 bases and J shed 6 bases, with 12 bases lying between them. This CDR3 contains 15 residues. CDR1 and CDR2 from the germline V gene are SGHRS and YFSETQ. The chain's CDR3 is CASSLAGPLDEKLFF. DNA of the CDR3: TGCGCCAGCAGCTTGGCAGGGCCCCTCGATGAAAAACTGTTTTTT.